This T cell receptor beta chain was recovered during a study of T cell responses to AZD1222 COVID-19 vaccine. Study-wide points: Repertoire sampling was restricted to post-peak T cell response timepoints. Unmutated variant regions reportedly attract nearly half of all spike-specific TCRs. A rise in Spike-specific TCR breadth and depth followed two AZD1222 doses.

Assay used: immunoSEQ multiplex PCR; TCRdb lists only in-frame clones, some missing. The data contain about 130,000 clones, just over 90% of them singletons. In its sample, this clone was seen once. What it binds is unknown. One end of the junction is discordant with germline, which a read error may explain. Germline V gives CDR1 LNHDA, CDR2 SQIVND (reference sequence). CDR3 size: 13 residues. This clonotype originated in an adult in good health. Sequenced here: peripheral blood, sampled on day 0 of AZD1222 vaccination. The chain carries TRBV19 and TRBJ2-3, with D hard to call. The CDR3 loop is CASSNPPTYTQYF. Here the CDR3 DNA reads TGTGCCAGTAGTAACCCCCCCACATATACGCAGTATTTT.